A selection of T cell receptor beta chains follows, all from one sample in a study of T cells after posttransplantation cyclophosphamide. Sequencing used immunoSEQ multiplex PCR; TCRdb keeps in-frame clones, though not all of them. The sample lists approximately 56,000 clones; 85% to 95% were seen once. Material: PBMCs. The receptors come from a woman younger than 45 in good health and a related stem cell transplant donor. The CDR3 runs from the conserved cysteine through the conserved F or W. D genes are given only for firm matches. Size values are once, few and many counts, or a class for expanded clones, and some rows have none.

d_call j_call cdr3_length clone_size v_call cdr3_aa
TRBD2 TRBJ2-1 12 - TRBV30 CAWTRTSGRQFF
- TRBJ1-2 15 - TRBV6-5 CASMTDSQRNYGYTF
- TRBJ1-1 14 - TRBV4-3 CASSQVGRGTEAFF
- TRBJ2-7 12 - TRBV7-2 CASSSDRFKQYF
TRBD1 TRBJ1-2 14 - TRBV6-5 CASSRGTGGDGYTF
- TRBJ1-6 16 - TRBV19 CASSMVETAYNSPLHF
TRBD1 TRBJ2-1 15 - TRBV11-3 CASSRYRGPYNEQFF
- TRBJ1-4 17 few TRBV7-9 CASSLPAGSGGNEKLFF
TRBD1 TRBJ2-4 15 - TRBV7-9 CASSRGQQAKNIQYF
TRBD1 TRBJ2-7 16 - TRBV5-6 CASSQGPGQGGREQYF
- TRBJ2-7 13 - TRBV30 CAWSVSGTYEQYF
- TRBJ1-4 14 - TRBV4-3 CASSQSQGGEKLFF
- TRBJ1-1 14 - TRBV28 CASSLFGGHTEAFF
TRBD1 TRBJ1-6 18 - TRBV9 CASSAPRQGRSYNSPLHF
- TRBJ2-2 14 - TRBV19 CASTETGNTGELFF
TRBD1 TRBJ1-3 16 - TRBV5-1 CASSYQQGGLGNTIYF
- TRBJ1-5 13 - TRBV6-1 CASSPGINQPQHF
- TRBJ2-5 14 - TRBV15 CATSRERIQETQYF
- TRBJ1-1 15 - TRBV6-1 CASSDGGKMNTEAFF
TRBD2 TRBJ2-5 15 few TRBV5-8 CASSVPGLGEETQYF
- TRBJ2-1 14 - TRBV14 CASSRQRTYNEQFF
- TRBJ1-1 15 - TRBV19 CASSIGRQGRTEAFF
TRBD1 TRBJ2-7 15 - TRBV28 CASSFPGQATYEQYF
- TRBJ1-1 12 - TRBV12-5 CASGLEPTEVFF
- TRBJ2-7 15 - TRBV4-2 CASSQAEASPGEQYF
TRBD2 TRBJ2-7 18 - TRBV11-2 CASSPFGTSGGPSYEQYF
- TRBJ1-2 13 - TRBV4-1 CASSQDAGYGYTF
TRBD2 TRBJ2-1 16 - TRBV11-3 CASSATGLAGNNEQFF
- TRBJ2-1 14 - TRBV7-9 CASSFTSGDNEQFF
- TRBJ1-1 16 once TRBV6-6 CASSYLSTGRRAEAFF
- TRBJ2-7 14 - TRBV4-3 CASSQDTGTYEQYF
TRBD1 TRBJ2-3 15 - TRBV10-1 CASSESETGPDTQYF
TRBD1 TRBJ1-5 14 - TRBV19 CASSIRDRGQPQHF
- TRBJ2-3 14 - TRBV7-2 CASSLNSRTDTQYF